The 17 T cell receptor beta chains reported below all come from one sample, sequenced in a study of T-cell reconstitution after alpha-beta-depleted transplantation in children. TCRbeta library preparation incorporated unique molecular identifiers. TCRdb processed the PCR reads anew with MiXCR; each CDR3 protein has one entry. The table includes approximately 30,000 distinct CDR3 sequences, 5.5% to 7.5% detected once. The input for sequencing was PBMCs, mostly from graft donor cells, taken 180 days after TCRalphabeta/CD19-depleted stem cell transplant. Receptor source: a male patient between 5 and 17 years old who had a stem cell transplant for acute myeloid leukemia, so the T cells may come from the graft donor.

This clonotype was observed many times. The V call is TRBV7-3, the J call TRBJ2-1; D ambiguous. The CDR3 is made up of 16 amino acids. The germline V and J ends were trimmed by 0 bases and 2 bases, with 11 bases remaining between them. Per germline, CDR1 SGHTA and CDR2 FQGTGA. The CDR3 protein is CASSLTGPPPYNEQFF. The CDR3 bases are TGTGCCAGCAGCTTAACAGGGCCCCCACCCTACAATGAGCAGTTCTTC.

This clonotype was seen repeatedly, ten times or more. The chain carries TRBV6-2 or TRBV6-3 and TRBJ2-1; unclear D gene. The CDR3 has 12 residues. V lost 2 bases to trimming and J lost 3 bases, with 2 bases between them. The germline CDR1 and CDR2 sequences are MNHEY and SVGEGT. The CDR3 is CASSYVYNEQFF. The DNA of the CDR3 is TGTGCCAGCAGTTACGTCTACAATGAGCAGTTCTTC.

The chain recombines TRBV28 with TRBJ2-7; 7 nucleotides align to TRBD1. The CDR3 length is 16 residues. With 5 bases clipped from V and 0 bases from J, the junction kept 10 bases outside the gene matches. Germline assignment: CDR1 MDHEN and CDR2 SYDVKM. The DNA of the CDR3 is TGTGCCAGCAGTATTGACGGGACAGCGAGCTCCTACGAGCAGTACTTC. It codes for CASSIDGTASSYEQYF.

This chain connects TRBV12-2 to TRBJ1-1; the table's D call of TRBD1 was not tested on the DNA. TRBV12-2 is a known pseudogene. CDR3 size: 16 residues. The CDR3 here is CASRLGIRDGNTEAFF. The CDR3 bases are TGTGCAAGTCGCTTAGGCATCCGGGACGGCAACACTGAAGCTTTCTTT.

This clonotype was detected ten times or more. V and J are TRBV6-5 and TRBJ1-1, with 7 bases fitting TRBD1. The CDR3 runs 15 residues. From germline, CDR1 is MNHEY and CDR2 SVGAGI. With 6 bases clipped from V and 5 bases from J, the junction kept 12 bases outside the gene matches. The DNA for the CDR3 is TGTGCCAGCAGCCCTAGACAGGGAAGTTTTACTGAAGCTTTCTTT. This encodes CASSPRQGSFTEAFF.

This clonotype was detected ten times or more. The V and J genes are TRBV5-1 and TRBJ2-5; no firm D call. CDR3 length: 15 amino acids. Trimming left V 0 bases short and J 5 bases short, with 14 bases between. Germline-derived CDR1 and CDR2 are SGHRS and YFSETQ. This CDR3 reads CASSLARRAWETQYF. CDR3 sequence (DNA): TGCGCCAGCAGCTTGGCGCGAAGAGCATGGGAGACCCAGTACTTC.

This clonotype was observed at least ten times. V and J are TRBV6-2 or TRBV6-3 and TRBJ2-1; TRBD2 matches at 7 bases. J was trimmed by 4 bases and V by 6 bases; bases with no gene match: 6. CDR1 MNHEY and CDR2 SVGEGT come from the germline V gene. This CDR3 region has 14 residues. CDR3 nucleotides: TGTGCCAGCAGGACGGGAGGATCATACAATGAGCAGTTCTTC. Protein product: CASRTGGSYNEQFF.

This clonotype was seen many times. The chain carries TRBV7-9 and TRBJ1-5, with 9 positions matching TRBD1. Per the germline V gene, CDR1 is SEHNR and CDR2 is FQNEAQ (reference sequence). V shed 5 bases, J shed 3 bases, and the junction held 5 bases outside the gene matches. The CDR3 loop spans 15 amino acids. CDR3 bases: TGTGCCAGCAGCCCAACAGGGGGCATCAATCAGCCCCAGCATTTT. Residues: CASSPTGGINQPQHF.

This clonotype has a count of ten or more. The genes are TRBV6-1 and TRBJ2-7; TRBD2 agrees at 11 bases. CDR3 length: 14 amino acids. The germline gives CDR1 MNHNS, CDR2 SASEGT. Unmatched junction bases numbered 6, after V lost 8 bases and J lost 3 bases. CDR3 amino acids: CASGTSGSYYEQYF. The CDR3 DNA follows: TGTGCCAGCGGCACTAGCGGGAGTTACTACGAGCAGTACTTC.

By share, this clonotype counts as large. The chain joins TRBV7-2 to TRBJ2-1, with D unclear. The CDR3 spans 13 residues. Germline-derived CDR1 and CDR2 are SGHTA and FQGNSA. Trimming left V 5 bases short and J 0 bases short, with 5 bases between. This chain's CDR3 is CASSPSSYNEQFF. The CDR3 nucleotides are TGTGCCAGCAGCCCGAGCTCCTACAATGAGCAGTTCTTC.

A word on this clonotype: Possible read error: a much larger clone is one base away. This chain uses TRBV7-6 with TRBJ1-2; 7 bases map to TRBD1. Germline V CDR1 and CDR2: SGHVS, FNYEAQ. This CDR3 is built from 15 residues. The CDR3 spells CSSRPGQPYYYGDTF. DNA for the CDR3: TGTTCCAGCCGACCGGGACAGCCTTACTACTATGGCGACACCTTC.

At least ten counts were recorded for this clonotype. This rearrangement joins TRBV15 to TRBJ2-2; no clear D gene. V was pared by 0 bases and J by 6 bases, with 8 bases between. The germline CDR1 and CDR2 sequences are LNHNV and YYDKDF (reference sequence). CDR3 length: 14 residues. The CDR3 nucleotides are TGTGCCACCAGCAGAGATATTCTAGCCGGGGAGCTGTTTTTT. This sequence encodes CATSRDILAGELFF.

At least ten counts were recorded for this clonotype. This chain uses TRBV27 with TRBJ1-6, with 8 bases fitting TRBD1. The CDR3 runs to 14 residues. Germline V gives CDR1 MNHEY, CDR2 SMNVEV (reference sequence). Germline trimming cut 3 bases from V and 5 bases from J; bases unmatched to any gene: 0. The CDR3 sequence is CASSFRGHNSPLHF. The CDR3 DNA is TGTGCCAGCAGTTTCAGGGGGCATAATTCACCCCTCCACTTT.

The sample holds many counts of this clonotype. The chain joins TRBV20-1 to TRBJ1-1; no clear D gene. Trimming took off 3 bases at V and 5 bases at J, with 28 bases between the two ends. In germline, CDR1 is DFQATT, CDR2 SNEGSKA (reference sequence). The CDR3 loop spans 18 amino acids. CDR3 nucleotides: TGCAGTGCTAGTCGTCCCCGGTCTTTTCCGAGCGGGAGGACTGAAGCTTTCTTT. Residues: CSASRPRSFPSGRTEAFF.

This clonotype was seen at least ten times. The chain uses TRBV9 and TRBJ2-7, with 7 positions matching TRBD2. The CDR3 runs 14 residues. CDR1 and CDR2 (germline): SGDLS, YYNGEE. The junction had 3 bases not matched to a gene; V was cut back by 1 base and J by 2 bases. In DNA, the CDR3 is TGTGCCAGCAGCGTAAGCGGGACCACCTACGAGCAGTACTTC. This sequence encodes CASSVSGTTYEQYF. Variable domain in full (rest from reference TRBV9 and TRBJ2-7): DSGVTQTPKHLITATGQRVTLRCSPRSGDLSVYWYQQSLDQGLQFLIQYYNGEERAKGNILERFSAQQFPDLHSELNLSSLELGDSALYFCASSVSGTTYEQYFGPGTRLTVT.

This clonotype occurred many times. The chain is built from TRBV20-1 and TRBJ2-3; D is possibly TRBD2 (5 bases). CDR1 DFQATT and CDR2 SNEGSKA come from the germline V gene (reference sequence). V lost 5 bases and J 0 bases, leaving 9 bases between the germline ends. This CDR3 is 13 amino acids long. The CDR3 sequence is CSAPIASTDTQYF. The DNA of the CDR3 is TGCAGTGCTCCTATAGCGAGCACAGATACGCAGTATTTT.

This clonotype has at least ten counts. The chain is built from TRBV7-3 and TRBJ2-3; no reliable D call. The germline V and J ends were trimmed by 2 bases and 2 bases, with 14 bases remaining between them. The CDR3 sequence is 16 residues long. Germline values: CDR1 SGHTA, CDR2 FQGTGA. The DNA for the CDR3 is TGTGCCAGCAGCTTATCTTGGCTGATGTACACAGATACGCAGTATTTT. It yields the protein CASSLSWLMYTDTQYF.